The clone carrying this T cell receptor (beta chain) was counted between two and nine times. The target antigen is unknown. V was cut by 0 bases and J by 1 base, with 3 bases left in between. Germline V gives CDR1 SEHNR, CDR2 FQNEAQ (reference sequence). The CDR3 spans 13 residues. This specimen comes from a study of T-cell memory formation after mild COVID-19. UMIs and sample barcodes were carried by the TCR alpha and TCR beta cDNA libraries that 5'RACE produced using constant-segment primers. MiXCR, run by TCRdb on the 5' RACE reads, gives a single entry per CDR3 protein. The table lists 410,000 or so distinct CDR3 sequences, around 22% of them singletons. Study results and caveats: The CD4+ clones that contracted clustered mainly within CM and EM, and the CD8+ clones concentrated in EMRA. Memory cells collected pre-infection included some clones that later responded, suggesting cross-reactive memory joined.

Sequenced material: PBMCs or a T cell subset sorted from them (not recorded which). The chain combines TRBV7-9 with TRBJ1-2; no definite D call. The TCR originated in an adult woman who had mild COVID-19 (a few samples of this study predate the infection). Cell type and time point are not known. The CDR3 DNA sequence: TGTGCCAGCAGCTTAGCTAGTAACTATGGCTACACCTTC. It encodes CASSLASNYGYTF. Full variable domain (remainder filled in from reference TRBV7-9 and TRBJ1-2): DTGVSQNPRHKITKRGQNVTFRCDPISEHNRLYWYRQTLGQGPEFLTYFQNEAQLEKSRLLSDRFSAERPKGSFSTLEIQRTEQGDSAMYLCASSLASNYGYTFGSGTRLTVV.